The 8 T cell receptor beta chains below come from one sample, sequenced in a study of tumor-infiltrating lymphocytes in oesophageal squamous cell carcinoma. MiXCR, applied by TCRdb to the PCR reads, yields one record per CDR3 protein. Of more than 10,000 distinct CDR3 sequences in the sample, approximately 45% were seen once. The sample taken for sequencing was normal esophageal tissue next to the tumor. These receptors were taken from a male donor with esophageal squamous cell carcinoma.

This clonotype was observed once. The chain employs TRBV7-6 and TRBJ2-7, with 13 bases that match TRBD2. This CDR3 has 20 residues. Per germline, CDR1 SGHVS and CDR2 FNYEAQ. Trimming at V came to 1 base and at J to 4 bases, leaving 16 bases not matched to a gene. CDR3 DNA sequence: TGTGCCAGCAGCTTAGGAGCAAACTCCGGACTAGCGGGAGCCACTTACGAGCAGTACTTC. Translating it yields CASSLGANSGLAGATYEQYF.

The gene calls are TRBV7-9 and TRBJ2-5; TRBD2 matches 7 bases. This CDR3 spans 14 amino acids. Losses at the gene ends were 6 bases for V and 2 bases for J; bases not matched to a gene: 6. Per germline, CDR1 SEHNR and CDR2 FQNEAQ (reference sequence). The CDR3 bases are TGTGCCAGCAGGAAAACTAGCGCTCAAGAGACCCAGTACTTC. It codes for CASRKTSAQETQYF.

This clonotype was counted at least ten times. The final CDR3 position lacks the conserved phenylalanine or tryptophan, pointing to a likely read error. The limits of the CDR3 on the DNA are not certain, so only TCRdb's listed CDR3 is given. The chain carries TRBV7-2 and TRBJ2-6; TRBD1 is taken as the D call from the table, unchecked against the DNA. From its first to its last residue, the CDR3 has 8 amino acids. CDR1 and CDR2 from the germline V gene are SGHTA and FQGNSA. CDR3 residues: CASSLEGT.

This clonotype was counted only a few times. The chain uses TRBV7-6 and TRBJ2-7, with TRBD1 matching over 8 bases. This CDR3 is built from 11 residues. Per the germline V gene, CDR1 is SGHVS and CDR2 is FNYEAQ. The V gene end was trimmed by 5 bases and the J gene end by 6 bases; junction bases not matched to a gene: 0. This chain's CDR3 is CASSTGGEQYF. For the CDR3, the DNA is TGTGCCAGCAGCACAGGGGGCGAGCAGTACTTC.

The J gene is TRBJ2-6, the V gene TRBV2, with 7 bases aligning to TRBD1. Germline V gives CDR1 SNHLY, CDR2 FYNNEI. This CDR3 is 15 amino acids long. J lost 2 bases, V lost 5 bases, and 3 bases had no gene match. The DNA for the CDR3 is TGTGCCAGCAGTCGCGACAGGGCTGGGGCCAACGTCCTGACTTTC. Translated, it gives CASSRDRAGANVLTF.

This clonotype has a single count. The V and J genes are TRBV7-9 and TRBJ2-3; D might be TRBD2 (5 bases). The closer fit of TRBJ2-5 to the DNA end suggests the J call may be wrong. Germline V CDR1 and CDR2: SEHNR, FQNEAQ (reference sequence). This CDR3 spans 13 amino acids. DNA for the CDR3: TGTGCCAGCAGCGTGGGAGTTCATCAGACCCAGTACTTC. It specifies CASSVGVHQTQYF.

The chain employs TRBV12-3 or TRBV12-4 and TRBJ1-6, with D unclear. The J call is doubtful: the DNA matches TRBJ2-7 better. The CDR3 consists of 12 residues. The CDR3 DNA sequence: TGTGCCAGCAGTTACCAACCATACGAGCAGTACTTC. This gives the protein CASSYQPYEQYF.

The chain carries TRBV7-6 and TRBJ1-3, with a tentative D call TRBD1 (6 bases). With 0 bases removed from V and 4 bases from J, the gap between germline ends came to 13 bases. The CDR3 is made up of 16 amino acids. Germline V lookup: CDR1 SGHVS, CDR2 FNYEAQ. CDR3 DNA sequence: TGTGCCAGCAGCTTAGCCTCAACAGGGAGGGGAAACACCATATATTTT. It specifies CASSLASTGRGNTIYF. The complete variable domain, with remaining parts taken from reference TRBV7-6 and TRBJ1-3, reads GAGVSQSPRYKVTKRGQDVALRCDPISGHVSLYWYRQALGQGPEFLTYFNYEAQQDKSGLPNDRFSAERPEGSISTLTIQRTEQRDSAMYRCASSLASTGRGNTIYFGEGSWLTVV.